These 20 T cell receptor beta chains came from one sample sequenced in a study of PD-1 blockade in classical Hodgkin lymphoma. Method: immunoSEQ multiplex PCR; TCRdb's copy keeps in-frame clones and lacks some. This repertoire shows tens of thousands of clones, more than 90% found once; its top ten account for around 8.9%. All patients experienced relapse after autologous stem cell transplantation, and brentuximab vedotin exposure was variable. Sequencing used peripheral blood mononuclear cells (PBMCs), obtained at baseline. The source is a human donor with classical Hodgkin lymphoma.

The CDR3 region is CASSGAGANVLTF. CDR3 nucleotides: TGTGCCAGTAGTGGGGCTGGGGCCAACGTCCTGACTTTC. The chain links TRBV19 to TRBJ2-6; D remains ambiguous. V dropped 5 bases and J dropped 2 bases, with 4 bases sitting between them. This CDR3 is 13 amino acids long. Germline V gives CDR1 LNHDA, CDR2 SQIVND (reference sequence).

The chain carries TRBV4-1 and TRBJ2-1; 9 bases line up with TRBD1. V was pared by 4 bases and J by 2 bases, with 3 bases of the junction left unmatched. The CDR3 totals 15 residues. Germline V lookup: CDR1 MGHRA, CDR2 YSYEKL. CDR3 protein: CASSLDRGAYNEQFF. Written as DNA, the CDR3 is TGCGCCAGCAGCCTCGACAGGGGGGCCTACAATGAGCAGTTCTTC.

V and J are TRBV5-4 and TRBJ2-7; perhaps D is TRBD1 or TRBD2 (5 bases each). The CDR3 consists of 15 residues. Germline V gene sequence: CDR1 SGHNT, CDR2 YYREEE (reference sequence). V was shortened by 4 bases and J by 2 bases, with 16 bases between the two germline ends. CDR3 loop: CASSPRVGEPYEQYF. The DNA for the CDR3 is TGTGCCAGCAGCCCAAGAGTAGGGGAGCCCTACGAGCAGTACTTC. Supplemented by reference TRBV5-4 and TRBJ2-7, the full variable domain reads ETGVTQSPTHLIKTRGQQVTLRCSSQSGHNTVSWYQQALGQGPQFIFQYYREEENGRGNFPPRFSGLQFPNYSSELNVNALELDDSALYLCASSPRVGEPYEQYFGPGTRLTVT.

V is TRBV18 and J is TRBJ2-7; D is unresolved. The CDR3 spans 12 residues. Germline assignment: CDR1 KGHSH and CDR2 LQKENI. Trimming removed 0 bases from V and 4 bases from J, with 4 bases in between. The CDR3 sequence: CASSPPGYEQYF. CDR3 in DNA: TGTGCCAGCTCACCACCAGGGTACGAGCAGTACTTC.

Only one count was recorded for this clone. The chain combines TRBV27 with TRBJ2-7; D possibly corresponds to TRBD1 (5 bases). Trimming cost V 6 bases and J 5 bases, with 17 bases left between them. CDR3 length: 14 residues. Looked up from germline, CDR1 is MNHEY and CDR2 is SMNVEV (reference sequence). The CDR3 loop is CASSPSDSTHEQYF. CDR3 in DNA: TGTGCCAGCAGCCCCAGTGACAGCACGCACGAGCAGTACTTC.

The V and J genes are TRBV13 and TRBJ2-7; 8 nucleotides align to TRBD1. Germline lookup yields CDR1 PRHDT and CDR2 FYEKMQ (reference sequence). With 5 bases clipped from V and 2 bases from J, the junction kept 5 bases outside the gene matches. The CDR3 has 14 residues. CDR3 in amino acids: CASSAYRGAYEQYF. CDR3 in DNA: TGTGCCAGCAGCGCCTACAGGGGGGCCTACGAGCAGTACTTC.

This chain links TRBV7-9 with TRBJ2-2; D possibly corresponds to TRBD1 (6 bases). V was pared by 5 bases and J by 6 bases, with 13 bases between. The CDR3 consists of 14 residues. Germline V gene data show CDR1 as SEHNR and CDR2 as FQNEAQ (reference sequence). CDR3 region: CASSPQNRAGELFF. The CDR3 DNA reads TGTGCCAGCAGCCCTCAAAACAGGGCCGGGGAGCTGTTTTTT.

This clone was counted only a few times. This chain uses TRBV11-2 with TRBJ2-5, with a possible D match to TRBD2 (6 bases). V shed 0 bases and J shed 8 bases, with 10 bases lying between them. CDR3 size: 13 residues. Germline V gene lookup returns CDR1 SGHAT and CDR2 FQNNGV. The CDR3, as DNA: TGTGCCAGCAGCTTAGATGCGGGGTACACCCAGTACTTC. Its translation: CASSLDAGYTQYF.

Only one count was recorded for this clone. The chain uses TRBV7-2 and TRBJ1-2, with 7 bases identical to TRBD1. Germline assignment: CDR1 SGHTA and CDR2 FQGNSA. The CDR3 is made up of 13 amino acids. The V and J ends lost 5 bases and 4 bases, in that order; junction bases with no gene match: 4. CDR3 amino acids: CASSKDRSYGYTF. Written as DNA, the CDR3 is TGTGCCAGCAGCAAGGACAGGAGCTATGGCTACACCTTC.

The chain combines TRBV10-3 with TRBJ2-7; D may be TRBD2 (6 bases). Germline assignment: CDR1 ENHRY and CDR2 SYGVKD. V lost 4 bases and J lost 0, with 10 bases in between. This CDR3 has 14 amino acids. The CDR3 DNA follows: TGTGCCATCAGTGGAGGGAGGAACTCCTACGAGCAGTACTTC. Its protein product is CAISGGRNSYEQYF.

V gene TRBV7-8 combines with J gene TRBJ2-7; maybe TRBD2 (5 bases). Germline-derived CDR1 and CDR2 are SGHVS and FQNEAQ. The ends were cut back, 5 bases at V and 3 bases at J, with 14 bases in the middle. The CDR3 runs to 14 residues. CDR3 coding DNA: TGTGCCAGCAGCCCTAGCACCTCCTACTACGAGCAGTACTTC. Protein product: CASSPSTSYYEQYF.

The V gene is TRBV6-1, the J gene TRBJ1-4; D possibly corresponds to TRBD1 (6 bases). This CDR3 contains 15 residues. The germline CDR1 and CDR2 sequences are MNHNS and SASEGT. The germline V and J ends were trimmed by 3 bases and 7 bases, with 15 bases remaining between them. The DNA of the CDR3 is TGTGCCAGCAGTGAGCTGCCCAGGGGCGGTGAAAAACTGTTTTTT. The encoded protein is CASSELPRGGEKLFF.

The genes are TRBV6-8 and TRBJ2-7; 8 bases fit TRBD1. V lost 0 bases to trimming and J lost 3 bases; unmatched junction nucleotides: 7. In germline, CDR1 is MNHGY, CDR2 SAAAGT. This CDR3 spans 16 amino acids. The CDR3 loop is CASSYSTWTGSYEQYF. CDR3 nucleotides: TGTGCCAGCAGTTACTCGACTTGGACAGGGAGCTACGAGCAGTACTTC.

The rearrangement uses TRBV15 and TRBJ2-7; D uncertain. The length of the CDR3 is 13 residues. Germline assignment: CDR1 LNHNV and CDR2 YYDKDF (reference sequence). The germline V and J ends were trimmed by 0 bases and 5 bases, with 8 bases remaining between them. This chain's CDR3 is CATSRDIRDEQYF. The CDR3 DNA is TGTGCCACCAGCAGAGATATTAGGGACGAGCAGTACTTC.

The chain recombines TRBV7-9 with TRBJ2-3, with D possibly TRBD2 on 5 matching bases. V lost 1 base and J 0 bases, leaving 11 bases between the germline ends. Germline loops: CDR1 SEHNR, CDR2 FQNEAQ (reference sequence). This CDR3 spans 16 amino acids. Here the CDR3 DNA reads TGTGCCAGCAGCTTAGGAGACTATCTTAGCACAGATACGCAGTATTTT. It encodes CASSLGDYLSTDTQYF. The full variable domain, in which reference TRBV7-9 and TRBJ2-3 provide the parts outside the CDR3, is DTGVSQNPRHKITKRGQNVTFRCDPISEHNRLYWYRQTLGQGPEFLTYFQNEAQLEKSRLLSDRFSAERPKGSFSTLEIQRTEQGDSAMYLCASSLGDYLSTDTQYFGPGTRLTVL.

Here the CDR3 reads CASSLGAGSYEQYF. The CDR3 DNA follows: TGTGCCAGCAGTTTAGGGGCAGGGTCCTACGAGCAGTACTTC. The rearrangement joins TRBV27 to TRBJ2-7; possible D gene TRBD1, 5 bases. The ends were cut back, 2 bases at V and 1 base at J, with 9 bases in the middle. CDR3 length equals 14 residues. The germline V gene has CDR1 MNHEY and CDR2 SMNVEV (reference sequence).

The chain carries TRBV11-2 and TRBJ2-5; TRBD1 might be the D (6 bases). Germline V CDR1 and CDR2: SGHAT, FQNNGV. This CDR3 has 13 amino acids. Between the trimmed V and J ends, which lost 7 bases and 4 bases, there was a span of 13 bases. The CDR3 DNA reads as TGTGCCAGCACCCACCTCAGGGGAGAGACCCAGTACTTC. As protein: CASTHLRGETQYF.

This clone showed up just a few times. This rearrangement joins TRBV7-6 to TRBJ2-7; TRBD2 might be the D (5 bases). CDR1 is SGHVS and CDR2 is FNYEAQ in the germline V gene. There are 15 residues in the CDR3. V was shortened by 5 bases and J by 3 bases, with 17 bases between the two germline ends. This CDR3 is CASSPSPEKGYEQYF. In nucleotides, the CDR3 is TGTGCCAGCAGCCCTAGCCCGGAAAAGGGCTACGAGCAGTACTTC. Based on the CDR3 plus reference TRBV7-6 and TRBJ2-7, the full variable domain is GAGVSQSPRYKVTKRGQDVALRCDPISGHVSLYWYRQALGQGPEFLTYFNYEAQQDKSGLPNDRFSAERPEGSISTLTIQRTEQRDSAMYRCASSPSPEKGYEQYFGPGTRLTVT.

The chain uses TRBV7-6 and TRBJ2-1; 7 positions agree with TRBD1. Germline V CDR1 and CDR2: SGHVS, FNYEAQ. There are 14 residues in the CDR3. V shed 1 base, J shed 8 bases, and the junction held 5 bases outside the gene matches. The CDR3 DNA follows: TGTGCCAGCAGCTTAGACAGGGGATATGATGAGCAGTTCTTC. Its translation: CASSLDRGYDEQFF.

The chain combines TRBV19 with TRBJ1-5; D unresolved. Trimming removed 5 bases at V and 3 bases at J, with 8 bases between. This CDR3 is built from 13 residues. Germline assignment: CDR1 LNHDA and CDR2 SQIVND (reference sequence). CDR3 residues: CASSVGSNQPQHF. In nucleotides, the CDR3 is TGTGCCAGTAGTGTAGGGTCCAATCAGCCCCAGCATTTT.